A single sample is the source of the 10 T cell receptor beta chains below, sequenced in a study of T cell repertoires in cytomegalovirus infection. TCRdb re-called the reads with MiXCR, one entry per CDR3 protein. This table holds fewer than 1,000,000 distinct CDR3 sequences, 31% found once. The antigens for these receptors are not known. The sequenced sample was cultured CD8+ T cells from PBMCs, obtained from culture after CMV antigen stimulation. These TCRs come from a human donor in good health (CMV status not recorded). Some clones in this sample may be carry-over from other donors' samples.

As regards this clonotype: The junction does not match germline at one end; this may be a read error. The gene calls are TRBV10-3 and TRBJ2-2; D is perhaps TRBD2 (5 bases). Germline assignment: CDR1 ENHRY and CDR2 SYGVKD. The CDR3 is 16 amino acids. In DNA, the CDR3 is TGTGCTATCAGTGAGAGGGCAGTCCAGAACACCGGGGAGCTGTTTTTT. Protein: CAISERAVQNTGELFF.

This clonotype was recorded a few times. The rearrangement joins TRBV6-5 to TRBJ2-5, with D maybe TRBD2 (5 bases). The CDR3 consists of 13 residues. Trimming removed 2 bases at V and 5 bases at J, with 9 bases between. CDR1 is MNHEY and CDR2 is SVGAGI in the germline V gene. This CDR3 reads CASSYASWETQYF. The DNA of the CDR3 is TGTGCCAGCAGTTACGCTAGCTGGGAGACCCAGTACTTC.

This clonotype has more than one count but fewer than ten. J is TRBJ2-1 and V is TRBV12-3 or TRBV12-4, with 8 positions matching TRBD2. With V trimmed by 3 bases and J by 9 bases, 7 bases remained unmatched. The length of the CDR3 is 14 residues. The CDR3 spells CASSFRGGLIEQFF. In DNA, the CDR3 is TGTGCCAGCAGTTTTCGCGGGGGGTTAATTGAGCAGTTCTTC.

V usage is TRBV7-9 and J usage is TRBJ2-1; 13 bases map to TRBD2. The V gene's germline CDR1 is SEHNR and CDR2 FQNEAQ (reference sequence). The CDR3 spans 16 residues. After removal of 8 bases from V and 1 base from J, the junction contained 5 bases not matched to a gene. The DNA of the CDR3 is TGTGCCAGCGGGACTAGCGGGGTTATGTCCTACAATGAGCAGTTCTTC. Amino acid sequence: CASGTSGVMSYNEQFF.

The chain joins TRBV6-5 to TRBJ1-1, with a possible D match to TRBD1 (5 bases). The CDR3 extends over 16 amino acids. Germline V gene sequence: CDR1 MNHEY, CDR2 SVGAGI. The V and J ends lost 0 bases and 1 base respectively, with 12 bases between them. CDR3 protein: CASSYSARGRNTEAFF. In DNA, the CDR3 is TGTGCCAGCAGTTACTCGGCTCGGGGCAGGAACACTGAAGCTTTCTTT.

J is TRBJ1-1 and V is TRBV12-5; possibly TRBD1 for D (6 bases). CDR1 is LGHNT, CDR2 FRNRAP, per germline. Trimming removed 4 bases at V and 5 bases at J, with 11 bases between. The CDR3 contains 13 residues. CDR3 sequence reads: CASGWGGGTEAFF. For the CDR3, the DNA is TGTGCTAGTGGTTGGGGAGGGGGGACTGAAGCTTTCTTT.

The genes are TRBV7-9 and TRBJ1-1; 9 nucleotides align to TRBD1. CDR1 is SEHNR and CDR2 is FQNEAQ in the germline V gene (reference sequence). The CDR3 consists of 15 residues. V was clipped by 0 bases and J by 4 bases; unmatched bases: 3. The CDR3 bases are TGTGCCAGCAGCTTAGCGACAGGGGGTGTCACTGAAGCTTTCTTT. Residues: CASSLATGGVTEAFF.

This sequence joins TRBV20-1 and TRBJ2-1; D perhaps matches TRBD1 (6 bases). The V and J ends lost 5 bases and 9 bases respectively, with 20 bases between them. This CDR3 has 14 amino acids. The germline V gene encodes CDR1 DFQATT and CDR2 SNEGSKA (reference sequence). DNA of the CDR3: TGCAGTGCTCCAAGAGAGGACAGAGGAGGTGAGCAGTTCTTC. It codes for CSAPREDRGGEQFF.

This clonotype occurred a few times. The CDR3 nucleotides are TGCGCCAGCAGCCAAGGGAGGGGCTGGGAGACCCAGTACTTC. Protein sequence: CASSQGRGWETQYF. The chain carries TRBV4-3 and TRBJ2-5; perhaps TRBD2 as D (6 bases). Deletions cut 1 base from V and 5 bases from J, with 11 bases between. The length of the CDR3 is 14 residues. Germline CDR1 is LGHNA and CDR2 is YSLEER.

A few counts support this clonotype. V and J are TRBV7-9 and TRBJ2-7, with 13 bases matching TRBD2. Germline V gene sequence: CDR1 SEHNR, CDR2 FQNEAQ (reference sequence). The CDR3 is made up of 16 amino acids. V shed 5 bases, J shed 2 bases, and the junction held 6 bases outside the gene matches. The CDR3 DNA reads TGTGCCAGCAGCGGGAGGACTAGCGGGGGAACCTACGAGCAGTACTTC. Translating gives CASSGRTSGGTYEQYF.